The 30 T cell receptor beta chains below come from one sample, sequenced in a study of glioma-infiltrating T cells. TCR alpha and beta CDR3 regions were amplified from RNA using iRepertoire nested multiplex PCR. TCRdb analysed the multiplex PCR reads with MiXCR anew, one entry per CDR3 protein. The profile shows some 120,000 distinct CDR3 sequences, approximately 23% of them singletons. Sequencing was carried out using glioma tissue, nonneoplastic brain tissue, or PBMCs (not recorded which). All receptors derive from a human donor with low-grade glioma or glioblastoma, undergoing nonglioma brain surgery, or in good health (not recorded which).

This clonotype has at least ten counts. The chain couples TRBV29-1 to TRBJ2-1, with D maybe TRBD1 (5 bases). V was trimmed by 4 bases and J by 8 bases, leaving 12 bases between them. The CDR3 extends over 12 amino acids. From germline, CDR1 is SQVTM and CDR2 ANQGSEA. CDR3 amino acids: CSVAQRGDEQFF. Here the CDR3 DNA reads TGCAGCGTTGCGCAAAGGGGTGATGAGCAGTTCTTC.

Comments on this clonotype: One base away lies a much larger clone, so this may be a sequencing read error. The CDR3 DNA follows: TGTGCCAGCAGCCAAGATTGGGGAGACCAAGGGACCCAGTACTTC. This sequence encodes CASSQDWGDQGTQYF. The V gene is TRBV14, the J gene TRBJ2-5; TRBD2 is a possible D gene (5 bases). Germline V gene data show CDR1 as SGHDN and CDR2 as FVKESK. The CDR3 extends over 15 amino acids. The variable domain in full, with the rest retrieved from reference TRBV14 and TRBJ2-5, is EAGVTQFPSHSVIEKGQTVTLRCDPISGHDNLYWYRRVMGKEIKFLLHFVKESKQDESGMPNNRFLAERTGGTYSTLKVQPAELEDSGVYFCASSQDWGDQGTQYFGPGTRLLVL.

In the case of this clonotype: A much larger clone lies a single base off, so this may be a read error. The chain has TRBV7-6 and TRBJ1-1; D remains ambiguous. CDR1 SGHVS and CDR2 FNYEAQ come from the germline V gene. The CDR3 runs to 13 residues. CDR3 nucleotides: TGTGCCAGCCGCTTAGTCTTCGGGATTGAAGCTTTCTTT. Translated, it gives CASRLVFGIEAFF. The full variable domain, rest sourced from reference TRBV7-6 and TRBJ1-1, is GAGVSQSPRYKVTKRGQDVALRCDPISGHVSLYWYRQALGQGPEFLTYFNYEAQQDKSGLPNDRFSAERPEGSISTLTIQRTEQRDSAMYRCASRLVFGIEAFFGQGTRLTVV.

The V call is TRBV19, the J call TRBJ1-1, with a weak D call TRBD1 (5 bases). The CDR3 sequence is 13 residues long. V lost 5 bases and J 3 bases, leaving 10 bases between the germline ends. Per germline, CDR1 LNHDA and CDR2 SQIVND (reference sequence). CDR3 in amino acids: CASSPRQYTEAFF. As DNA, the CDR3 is TGTGCCAGTAGTCCTCGACAGTACACTGAAGCTTTCTTT.

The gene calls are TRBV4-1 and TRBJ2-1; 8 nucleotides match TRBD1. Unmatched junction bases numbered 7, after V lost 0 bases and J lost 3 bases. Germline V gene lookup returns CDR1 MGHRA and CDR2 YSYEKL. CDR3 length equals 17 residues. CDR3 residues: CASSQDPPGGFYNEQFF. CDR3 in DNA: TGCGCCAGCAGCCAAGATCCCCCAGGGGGCTTCTACAATGAGCAGTTCTTC.

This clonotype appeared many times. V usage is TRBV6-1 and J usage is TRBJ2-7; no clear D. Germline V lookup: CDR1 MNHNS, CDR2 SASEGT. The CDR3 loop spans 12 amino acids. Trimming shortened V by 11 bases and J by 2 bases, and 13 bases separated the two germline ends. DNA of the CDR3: TGTGCCTTAGGGCAGACAACCTACGAGCAGTACTTC. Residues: CALGQTTYEQYF.

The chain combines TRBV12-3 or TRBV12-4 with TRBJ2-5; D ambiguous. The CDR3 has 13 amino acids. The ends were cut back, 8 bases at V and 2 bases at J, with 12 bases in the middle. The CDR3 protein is CASHAQVQETQYF. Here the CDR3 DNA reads TGTGCCAGCCATGCGCAGGTGCAAGAGACCCAGTACTTC.

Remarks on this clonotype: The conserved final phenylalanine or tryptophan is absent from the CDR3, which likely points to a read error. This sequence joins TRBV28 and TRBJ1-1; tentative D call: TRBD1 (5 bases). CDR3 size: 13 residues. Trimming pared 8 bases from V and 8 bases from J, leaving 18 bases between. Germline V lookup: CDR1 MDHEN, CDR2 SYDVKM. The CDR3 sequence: CASHPIQGGEAFI. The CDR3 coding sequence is TGTGCCAGCCACCCTATTCAGGGCGGGGAAGCTTTCATT.

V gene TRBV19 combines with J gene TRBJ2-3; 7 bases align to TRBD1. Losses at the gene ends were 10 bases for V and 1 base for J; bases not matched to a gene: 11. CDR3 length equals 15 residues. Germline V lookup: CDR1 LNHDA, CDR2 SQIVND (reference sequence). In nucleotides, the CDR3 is TGTGCCACCATGAAGGGGGCATTACGCACAGATACGCAGTATTTT. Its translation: CATMKGALRTDTQYF.

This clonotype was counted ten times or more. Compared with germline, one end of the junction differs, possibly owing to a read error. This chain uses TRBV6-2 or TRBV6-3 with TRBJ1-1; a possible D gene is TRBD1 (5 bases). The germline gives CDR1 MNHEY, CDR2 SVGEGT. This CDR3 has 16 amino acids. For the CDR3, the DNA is TGTGCCAGCAGTTACTCATGGAGGGGAGCGAACACTGAAGCCTTCTTT. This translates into CASSYSWRGANTEAFF.

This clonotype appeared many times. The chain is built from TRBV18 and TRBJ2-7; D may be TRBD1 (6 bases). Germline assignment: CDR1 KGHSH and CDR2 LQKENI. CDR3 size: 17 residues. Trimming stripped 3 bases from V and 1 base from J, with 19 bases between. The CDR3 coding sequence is TGTGCCAGCTCACCCAACTTAGGCACAGGGTTATCCTACGAGCAGTACTTC. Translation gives CASSPNLGTGLSYEQYF.

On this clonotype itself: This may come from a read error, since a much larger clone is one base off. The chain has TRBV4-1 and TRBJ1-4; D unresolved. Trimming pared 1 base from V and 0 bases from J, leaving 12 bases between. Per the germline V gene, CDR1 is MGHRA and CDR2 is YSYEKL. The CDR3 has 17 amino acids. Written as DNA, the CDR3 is TGCGCCAGCAGCCAAGTGCCTCGATCCCCAACTAATGAAAAACTGTTTTTT. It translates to CASSQVPRSPTNEKLFF.

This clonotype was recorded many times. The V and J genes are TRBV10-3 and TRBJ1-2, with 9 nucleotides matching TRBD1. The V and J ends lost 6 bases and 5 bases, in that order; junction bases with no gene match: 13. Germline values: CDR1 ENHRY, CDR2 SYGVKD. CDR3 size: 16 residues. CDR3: CAIRGRGRTGEYGYTF. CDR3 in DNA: TGTGCCATCAGAGGAAGGGGGCGGACAGGGGAGTATGGCTACACCTTC.

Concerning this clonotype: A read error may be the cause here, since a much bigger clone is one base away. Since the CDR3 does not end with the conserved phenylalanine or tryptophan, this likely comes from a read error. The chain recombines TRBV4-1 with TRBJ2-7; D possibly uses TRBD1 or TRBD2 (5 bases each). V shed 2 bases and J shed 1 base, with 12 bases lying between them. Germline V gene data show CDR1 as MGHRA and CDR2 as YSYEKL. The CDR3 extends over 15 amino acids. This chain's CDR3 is CASSQYWGRSYEQYL. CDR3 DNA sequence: TGCGCCAGCAGCCAATACTGGGGACGGTCCTACGAGCAGTACCTC.

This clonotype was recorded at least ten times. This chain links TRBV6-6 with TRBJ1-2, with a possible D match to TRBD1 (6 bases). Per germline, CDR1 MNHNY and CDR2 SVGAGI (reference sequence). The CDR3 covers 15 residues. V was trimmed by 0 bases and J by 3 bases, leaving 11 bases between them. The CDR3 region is CASSYSLGGYYGYTF. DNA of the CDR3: TGTGCCAGCAGTTACTCCTTAGGGGGGTACTATGGCTACACCTTC.

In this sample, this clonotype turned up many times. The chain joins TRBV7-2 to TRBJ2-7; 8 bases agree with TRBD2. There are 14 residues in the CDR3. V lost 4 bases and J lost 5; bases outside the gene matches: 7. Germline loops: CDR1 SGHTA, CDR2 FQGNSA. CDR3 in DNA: TGTGCCAGCAGCTCCATTACGGGGGGGCACGAGCAGTACTTC. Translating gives CASSSITGGHEQYF.

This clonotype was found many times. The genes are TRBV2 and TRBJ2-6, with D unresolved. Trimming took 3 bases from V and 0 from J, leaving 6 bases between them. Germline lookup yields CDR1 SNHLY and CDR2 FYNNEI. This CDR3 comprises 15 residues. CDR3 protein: CASSDSDSGANVLTF. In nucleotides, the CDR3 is TGTGCCAGCAGTGACTCCGACTCTGGGGCCAACGTCCTGACTTTC.

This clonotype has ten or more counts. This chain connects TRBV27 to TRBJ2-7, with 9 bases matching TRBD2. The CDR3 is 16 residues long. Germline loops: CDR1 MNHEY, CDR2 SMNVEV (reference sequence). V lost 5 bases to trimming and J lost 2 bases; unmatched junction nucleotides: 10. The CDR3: CASSPSMTSGTYEQYF. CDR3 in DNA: TGTGCCAGCAGTCCTTCCATGACTAGCGGAACCTACGAGCAGTACTTC.

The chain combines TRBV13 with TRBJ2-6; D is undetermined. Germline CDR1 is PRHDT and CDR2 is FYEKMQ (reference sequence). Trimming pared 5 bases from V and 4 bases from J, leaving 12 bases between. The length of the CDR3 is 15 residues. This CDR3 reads CASSPAVLGANVLTF. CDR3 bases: TGTGCCAGCAGCCCGGCCGTTCTCGGGGCCAACGTCCTGACTTTC.

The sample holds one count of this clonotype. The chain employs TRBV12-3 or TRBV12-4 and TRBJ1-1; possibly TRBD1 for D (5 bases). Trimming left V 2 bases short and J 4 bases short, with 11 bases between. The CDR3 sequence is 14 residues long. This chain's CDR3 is CASSLMGPSTEAFF. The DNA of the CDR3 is TGTGCCAGCAGTTTAATGGGACCGAGCACTGAAGCTTTCTTT.

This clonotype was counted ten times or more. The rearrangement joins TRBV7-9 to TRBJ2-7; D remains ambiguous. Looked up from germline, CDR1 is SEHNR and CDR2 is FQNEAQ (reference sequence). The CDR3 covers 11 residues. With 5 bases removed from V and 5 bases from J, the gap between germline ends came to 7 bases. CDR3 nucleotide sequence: TGTGCCAGCAGCCCTGCTAACGAGCAGTACTTC. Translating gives CASSPANEQYF.

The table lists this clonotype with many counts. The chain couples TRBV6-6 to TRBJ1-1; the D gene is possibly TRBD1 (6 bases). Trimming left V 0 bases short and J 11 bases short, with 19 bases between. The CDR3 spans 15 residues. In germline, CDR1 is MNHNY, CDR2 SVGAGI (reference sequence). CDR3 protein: CASSYSTSTGTGAFF. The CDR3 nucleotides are TGTGCCAGCAGTTACTCGACGTCTACAGGGACCGGGGCTTTCTTT.

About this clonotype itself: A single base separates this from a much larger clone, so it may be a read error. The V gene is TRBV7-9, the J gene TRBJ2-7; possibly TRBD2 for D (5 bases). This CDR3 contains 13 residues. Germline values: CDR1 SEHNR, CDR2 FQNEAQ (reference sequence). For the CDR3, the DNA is TGTGCCAGCACTGCGGGTGCGGGCTACGAGCGGTACTTC. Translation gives CASTAGAGYERYF.

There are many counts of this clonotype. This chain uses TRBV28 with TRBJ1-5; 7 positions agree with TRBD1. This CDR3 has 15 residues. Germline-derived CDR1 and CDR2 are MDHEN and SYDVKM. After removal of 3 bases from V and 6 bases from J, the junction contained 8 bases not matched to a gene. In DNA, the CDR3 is TGTGCCAGCAGTTTTCAGGGGGGAATATCTCAGCCCCAGCATTTT. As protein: CASSFQGGISQPQHF.

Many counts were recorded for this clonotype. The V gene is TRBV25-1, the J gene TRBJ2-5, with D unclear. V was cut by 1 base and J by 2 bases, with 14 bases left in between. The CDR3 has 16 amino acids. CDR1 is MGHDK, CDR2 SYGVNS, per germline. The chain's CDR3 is CASSELSVITQETQYF. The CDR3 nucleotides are TGTGCCAGCAGTGAATTATCCGTGATAACTCAAGAGACCCAGTACTTC.

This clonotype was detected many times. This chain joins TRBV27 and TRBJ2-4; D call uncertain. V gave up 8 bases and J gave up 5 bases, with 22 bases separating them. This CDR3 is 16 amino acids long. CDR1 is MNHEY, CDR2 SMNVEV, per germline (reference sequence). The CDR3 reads CASEPPAQYRQNIQYF. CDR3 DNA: TGTGCCAGCGAACCCCCGGCGCAGTATAGACAAAACATTCAGTACTTC.

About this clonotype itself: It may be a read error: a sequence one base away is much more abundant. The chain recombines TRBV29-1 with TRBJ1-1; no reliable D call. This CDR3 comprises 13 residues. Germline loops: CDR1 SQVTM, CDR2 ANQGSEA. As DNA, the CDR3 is TGCAGCATTGACAACACGGTGAACACTGAAGCTTTCTTT. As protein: CSIDNTVNTEAFF.

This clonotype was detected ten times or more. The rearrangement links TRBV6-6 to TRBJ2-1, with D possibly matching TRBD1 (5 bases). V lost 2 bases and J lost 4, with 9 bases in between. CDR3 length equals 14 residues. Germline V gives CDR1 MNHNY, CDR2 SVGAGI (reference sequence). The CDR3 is CASSYTDTYNEQFF. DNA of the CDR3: TGTGCCAGCAGTTACACGGACACTTACAATGAGCAGTTCTTC.

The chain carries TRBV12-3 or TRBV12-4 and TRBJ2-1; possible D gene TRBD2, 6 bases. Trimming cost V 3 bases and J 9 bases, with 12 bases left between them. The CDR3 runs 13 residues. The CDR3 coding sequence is TGTGCCAGCAGTTTGGTGGGAGGAGGTGAGCAGTTCTTC. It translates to CASSLVGGGEQFF.

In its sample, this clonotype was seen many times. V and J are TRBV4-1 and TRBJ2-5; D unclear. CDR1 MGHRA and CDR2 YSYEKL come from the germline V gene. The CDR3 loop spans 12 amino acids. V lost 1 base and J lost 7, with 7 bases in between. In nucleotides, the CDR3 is TGCGCCAGCAGCCAAGGAACCGGGACCCAGTACTTC. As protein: CASSQGTGTQYF.